This T cell receptor (beta chain) was sequenced in a study of breast tumors, draining lymph nodes, adjacent tissues. Breast cancer patients provided tissue from their axillary draining lymph nodes. CDR1 LNHDA and CDR2 SQIVND come from the germline V gene (reference sequence). This CDR3 has 15 amino acids. The V end lost 4 bases, the J end lost 2 bases, and 12 bases lay between the germline ends. MiXCR, run by TCRdb on the multiplex PCR reads, gives a single entry per CDR3 protein. Of about 170,000 distinct CDR3 sequences listed, around 33% are singletons. This sequence was found in a female donor with breast cancer. Some clones in this sample may be carry-over from other donors' samples. Material: axillary lymph node tissue. The chain combines TRBV19 with TRBJ1-5; D perhaps matches TRBD1 (5 bases). The CDR3 nucleotides read TGTGCCAGTAGTAGTCCCGGGGCAGGCAATCAGCCCCAGCATTTT. This gives the protein CASSSPGAGNQPQHF.